This TCR beta chain was captured in a study of blood T cells in healthy people across ages. Study overall: About one barcoded beta molecule was captured per two T cells (by template switching).

Concerning this clonotype: The junction departs from the called germline gene at one end, perhaps through a read error.

Through a sample-barcoded 5' primer and a J-beta primer mix, a second PCR was run for roughly 7 to 11 cycles. TCRdb passed the 5' RACE reads through MiXCR, listing each CDR3 protein once. The data show around 1,000,000 distinct CDR3 sequences, about two fifths seen once. CDR1 LGHNA and CDR2 YSLEER come from the germline V gene. The CDR3 runs 15 residues. Input material: blood. This clonotype was sampled from a man younger than 35 in good health. V and J are TRBV4-3 and TRBJ1-6; no clear D gene. The CDR3 region is CASGQDSRNNSPLHF. CDR3 DNA: TGCGCCAGCGGCCAAGATTCACGGAATAATTCACCCCTCCACTTT.